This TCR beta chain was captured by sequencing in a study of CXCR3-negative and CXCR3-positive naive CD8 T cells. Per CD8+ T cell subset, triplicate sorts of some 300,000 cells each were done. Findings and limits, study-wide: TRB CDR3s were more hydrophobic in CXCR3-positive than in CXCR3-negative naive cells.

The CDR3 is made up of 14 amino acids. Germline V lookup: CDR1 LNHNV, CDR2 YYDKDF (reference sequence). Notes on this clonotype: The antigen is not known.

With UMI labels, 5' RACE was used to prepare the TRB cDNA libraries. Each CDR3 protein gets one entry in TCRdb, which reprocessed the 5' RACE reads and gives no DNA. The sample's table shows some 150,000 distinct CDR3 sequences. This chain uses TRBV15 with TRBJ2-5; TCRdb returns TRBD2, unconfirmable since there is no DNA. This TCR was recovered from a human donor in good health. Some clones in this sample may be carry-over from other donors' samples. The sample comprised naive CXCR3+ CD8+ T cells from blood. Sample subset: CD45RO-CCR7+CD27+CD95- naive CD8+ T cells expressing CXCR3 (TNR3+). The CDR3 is CATSRVREGETQYF.